This entry is about one TCR beta chain. This CDR3 has 17 residues. Seattle enrolled patients during active infection and tracked them longitudinally. Clones were sequenced by immunoSEQ multiplex PCR, and TCRdb holds only the in-frame ones, with some missing. Seen here are over 130,000 clones, about 87% observed once, and the top ten hold more than 2.5%. The data were taken from a study of blood T cell repertoires in COVID-19. Turning to the study itself: Spain, Italy and the United States supplied samples that represented acute and convalescent COVID-19. Nucleic acid was either cDNA or gDNA, and it came from T cells, B-cell-depleted T cells, or PBMCs.

Sequenced sample: peripheral blood. This TCR was sampled from a human donor with COVID-19, enrolled during active disease. The donor label of this sample is uncertain. V gene TRBV21-1 combines with J gene TRBJ2-7; whether TRBD2, the table's D call, matches the DNA was not checked. TRBV21-1 has pseudogene status. The CDR3 here is CASSKGSLAGGGLEQYF. CDR3 bases: TGTGCCAGCAGCAAAGGTTCACTAGCGGGCGGGGGTCTCGAGCAGTACTTC.